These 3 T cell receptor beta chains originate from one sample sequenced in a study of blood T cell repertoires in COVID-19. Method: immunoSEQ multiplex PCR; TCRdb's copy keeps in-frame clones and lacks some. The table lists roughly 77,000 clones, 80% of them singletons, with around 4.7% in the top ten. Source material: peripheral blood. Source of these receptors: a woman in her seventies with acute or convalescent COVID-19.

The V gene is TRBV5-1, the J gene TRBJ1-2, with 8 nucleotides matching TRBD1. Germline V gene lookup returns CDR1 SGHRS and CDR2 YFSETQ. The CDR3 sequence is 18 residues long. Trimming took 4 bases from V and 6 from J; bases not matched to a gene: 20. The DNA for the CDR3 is TGCGCCAGCAGCGGGGCCTGGTCAGGGGGCGCCGGGATCAATGGCTACACCTTC. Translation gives CASSGAWSGGAGINGYTF.

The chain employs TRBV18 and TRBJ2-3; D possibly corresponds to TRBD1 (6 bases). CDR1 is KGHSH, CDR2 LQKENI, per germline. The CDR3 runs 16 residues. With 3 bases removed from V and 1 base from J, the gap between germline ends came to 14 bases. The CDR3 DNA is TGTGCCAGCTCACCCCAAGGTGCAGGGGGCACAGATACGCAGTATTTT. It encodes CASSPQGAGGTDTQYF.

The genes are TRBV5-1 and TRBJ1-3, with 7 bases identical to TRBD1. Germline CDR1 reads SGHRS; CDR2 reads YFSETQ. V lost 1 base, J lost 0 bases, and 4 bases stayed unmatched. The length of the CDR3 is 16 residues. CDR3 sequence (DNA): TGCGCCAGCAGCTTGACAGGGGCGATCTCTGGAAACACCATATATTTT. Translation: CASSLTGAISGNTIYF.